Reported below is one T cell receptor (beta chain). Primers for the PCR totalled 60 Vbeta and 13 Jbeta. Repertoires were generated with immunoSEQ multiplex PCR, while TCRdb's copy carries only in-frame clones and drops some. The sample records roughly 150,000 clones, roughly 74% being singletons. These data are taken from a study of cytomegalovirus exposure and HLA in healthy donors. Unrecorded immune exposures were likely, despite nominal health at sampling. The material sequenced was PBMCs. This TCR was recovered from a woman between 40 and 50 years old in good health and CMV-seropositive.

The chain's CDR3 is CATSRGGGSETQYF. In DNA form, the CDR3 reads TGTGCCACCAGCAGAGGGGGGGGAAGCGAGACCCAGTACTTC. The chain combines TRBV15 with TRBJ2-5, with 7 bases identical to TRBD2. Germline trimming cut 1 base from V and 5 bases from J; bases unmatched to any gene: 4. The CDR3 covers 14 residues. The germline gives CDR1 LNHNV, CDR2 YYDKDF (reference sequence).